This T cell receptor (beta chain) emerged from a study of tumor-infiltrating lymphocytes in primary liver carcinoma. The germline V gene has CDR1 ENHRY and CDR2 SYGVKD. There are 15 residues in the CDR3. V shed 4 bases and J shed 5 bases, with 17 bases lying between them. This clonotype was seen just once. The input was approximately 0.45 ug total RNA; TCR beta cDNA was made from it with a constant-region primer. Three nested multiplex PCR rounds, a slightly modified ARM-PCR method, built the TCR beta libraries. TRBV1-TRBV30 forward primers paired with a C-beta reverse primer drove the first two PCR rounds, about 10 cycles each. TCRdb fed the multiplex PCR reads into MiXCR, producing one record per CDR3 protein. Of tens of thousands of distinct CDR3 sequences in the sample, around three quarters are singletons; the top ten hold 40%. Co-extracted RNA and DNA came from around 18-30 mg of unsorted bulk tissue. More than 80% viable tumor cells made up every tumor sample.

This TCR was recovered from a woman aged 30 to 39 with primary liver carcinoma and hepatitis B virus infection. V gene TRBV10-3 combines with J gene TRBJ1-1, with D maybe TRBD1 (6 bases). The sequencing sample was made of liver tumor tissue from sampling region 4. The subset here: tumor region T4, right-lateral pole. The CDR3 loop reads CAISVSTGMLTEAFF. CDR3 in DNA: TGTGCCATCAGTGTGTCAACAGGGATGTTGACTGAAGCTTTCTTT.